These 26 T cell receptor beta chains were sequenced from one sample in a study of beta chain features in type 1 diabetes. What was sequenced were expressed TCRB transcripts, since all of the isolated RNA had been reverse transcribed. Assay used: immunoSEQ multiplex PCR; TCRdb lists only in-frame clones, some missing. The data hold around 97,000 clones, with about 26% observed a single time. The antigens these receptors bind are not known. Study results and caveats: Among all four CD4+ subsets, Type 1 diabetes patients had TCRB CDR3s that were moderately but significantly shorter.

Sequenced sample: central memory CD4+ T cells from blood. The receptors derive from a woman aged 18 to 35 with type 1 diabetes.

In its sample, this clone was seen a few times. The same CDR3 is also encoded by other DNA sequences in this sample. CDR3 in amino acids: CASSPGTGRETQYF. The CDR3 DNA reads as TGCGCCAGCAGCCCCGGGACAGGGCGGGAGACCCAGTACTTC. The J gene is TRBJ2-5, the V gene TRBV5-1; TRBD1 agrees at 9 bases. The junction had 6 bases not matched to a gene; V was cut back by 4 bases and J by 5 bases. The CDR3 is 14 amino acids. Germline loops: CDR1 SGHRS, CDR2 YFSETQ.

The V call is TRBV7-2, the J call TRBJ2-5; the D is unclear. Trimming removed 2 bases at V and 4 bases at J, with 14 bases between. The germline gives CDR1 SGHTA, CDR2 FQGNSA. The length of the CDR3 is 15 residues. In DNA, the CDR3 is TGTGCCAGCAGCTTAACGGTGGGCAGAATAGAGACCCAGTACTTC. Translation gives CASSLTVGRIETQYF.

This rearrangement joins TRBV29-1 to TRBJ2-3; 9 bases map to TRBD2. The germline CDR1 and CDR2 sequences are SQVTM and ANQGSEA. The J segment lost 4 bases and the V segment lost 1 base, leaving 3 bases of the junction unmatched. The CDR3 is 14 residues long. The CDR3 nucleotides read TGCAGCGTTGAAGCCCCTAGCGGGGCAGATACGCAGTATTTT. Its protein product is CSVEAPSGADTQYF.

This clone has just a few counts. This chain connects TRBV29-1 to TRBJ2-1; TRBD2 agrees at 7 bases. CDR1 and CDR2 (germline): SQVTM, ANQGSEA. J was trimmed by 9 bases and V by 6 bases; bases with no gene match: 5. The CDR3 covers 11 residues. This CDR3 reads CSVRGGSEQFF. Written as DNA, the CDR3 is TGCAGCGTCCGGGGAGGGAGTGAGCAGTTCTTC.

A single count supports this clone. The CDR3 DNA is TGTGCCAGCAGTTTGCGGTCTAGCGGGAGACTCGAGCAGTACTTC. Residues: CASSLRSSGRLEQYF. The chain carries TRBV28 and TRBJ2-7; 10 positions match TRBD2. With V trimmed by 3 bases and J by 6 bases, 8 bases remained unmatched. The germline gives CDR1 MDHEN, CDR2 SYDVKM. CDR3 length equals 15 residues.

The chain has TRBV19 and TRBJ2-5, with a tentative D call TRBD1 (5 bases). CDR1 LNHDA and CDR2 SQIVND come from the germline V gene (reference sequence). The CDR3 runs 16 residues. V was pared by 6 bases and J by 5 bases, with 22 bases between. CDR3 protein: CASSLLVVGLGETQYF. The CDR3 bases are TGTGCCAGTAGCCTTCTGGTGGTGGGGCTCGGGGAGACCCAGTACTTC.

The CDR3 sequence is CASSSLPGQGETQYF. CDR3 in DNA: TGTGCCAGCAGTTCCCTGCCTGGACAGGGAGAGACCCAGTACTTC. The chain recombines TRBV6-5 with TRBJ2-5; 8 bases fit TRBD1. Germline trimming cut 4 bases from V and 4 bases from J; bases unmatched to any gene: 8. This CDR3 is built from 15 residues. Germline CDR1 reads MNHEY; CDR2 reads SVGAGI.

As DNA, the CDR3 is TGTGCCAGCAATAGCGGGAGGCAAATCAATGAGCAGTTCTTC. Translated: CASNSGRQINEQFF. V is TRBV11-3 and J is TRBJ2-1; 10 bases fit TRBD2. In germline, CDR1 is SGHNT, CDR2 YENEEA. Losses at the gene ends were 7 bases for V and 6 bases for J; bases not matched to a gene: 6. The CDR3 spans 14 residues.

The table lists this clone with a few counts. This chain uses TRBV7-9 with TRBJ2-7, with 8 bases fitting TRBD1. Germline assignment: CDR1 SEHNR and CDR2 FQNEAQ (reference sequence). This CDR3 region has 14 residues. V dropped 3 bases and J dropped 5; count of bases not matched to a gene: 6. CDR3: CASSFSSQGDEQYF. In DNA, the CDR3 is TGTGCCAGCAGCTTTTCCTCACAGGGGGACGAGCAGTACTTC.

The V call is TRBV9, the J call TRBJ1-5, with a weak D call TRBD1 (5 bases). Germline V gene sequence: CDR1 SGDLS, CDR2 YYNGEE. Trimming cost V 0 bases and J 4 bases, with 23 bases left between them. This CDR3 is built from 19 residues. DNA for the CDR3: TGTGCCAGCAGCGTAGCCCGAGGGGAGGGGCAGGGTTGGAATCAGCCCCAGCATTTT. Protein sequence: CASSVARGEGQGWNQPQHF.

This clone was recorded a few times. The V and J genes are TRBV7-2 and TRBJ2-3, with 12 positions matching TRBD2. Germline CDR1 and CDR2: SGHTA and FQGNSA. The CDR3 runs to 18 residues. The V segment lost 0 bases and the J segment 3 bases; nucleotides outside the gene matches: 7. The CDR3 sequence: CASSLAARLAGATDTQYF. The CDR3 region has the DNA TGTGCCAGCAGCTTAGCCGCCAGACTAGCGGGAGCGACAGATACGCAGTATTTT.

The rearrangement joins TRBV7-2 to TRBJ2-1; possibly TRBD2 for D (5 bases). This CDR3 has 17 amino acids. The V end lost 5 bases, the J end lost 13 bases, and 30 bases lay between the germline ends. Germline CDR1 SGHTA, CDR2 FQGNSA. The CDR3, as DNA: TGTGCCAGCAGCCAGCTTAACCATGGGATGGCTAGCAGTTCTCAGTTCTTC. Residues: CASSQLNHGMASSSQFF.

The chain joins TRBV2 to TRBJ1-5, with D unclear. There are 13 residues in the CDR3. V lost 7 bases and J lost 4, with 11 bases in between. Germline V CDR1 and CDR2: SNHLY, FYNNEI. As DNA, the CDR3 is TGTGCCAGCACATCGGGTGGGAATCAGCCCCAGCATTTT. This sequence encodes CASTSGGNQPQHF.

This chain links TRBV25-1 with TRBJ2-7; the D gene is possibly TRBD1 (6 bases). Germline CDR1 is MGHDK and CDR2 is SYGVNS. The CDR3 contains 15 residues. The V end lost 4 bases, the J end lost 3 bases, and 16 bases lay between the germline ends. CDR3 in DNA: TGTGCCAGCAGTGGACGTGATATAGGGGGCTACGAGCAGTACTTC. Its translation: CASSGRDIGGYEQYF.

This chain connects TRBV5-1 to TRBJ2-1; 8 bases are a match to TRBD2. V shed 3 bases, J shed 2 bases, and the junction held 7 bases outside the gene matches. This CDR3 has 16 residues. CDR1 is SGHRS and CDR2 is YFSETQ in the germline V gene. The CDR3 loop is CASSSLSGSAYNEQFF. CDR3 DNA: TGCGCCAGCAGCTCACTCAGCGGGAGTGCCTACAATGAGCAGTTCTTC.

The chain couples TRBV19 to TRBJ1-5; D is ambiguous. The length of the CDR3 is 13 residues. Trimming pared 4 bases from V and 5 bases from J, leaving 9 bases between. Germline V gene data show CDR1 as LNHDA and CDR2 as SQIVND (reference sequence). The CDR3 sequence: CASSTPIYQPQHF. DNA for the CDR3: TGTGCCAGTAGTACCCCTATTTATCAGCCCCAGCATTTT.

The chain links TRBV27 to TRBJ2-2; TRBD2 might be the D (6 bases). CDR1 is MNHEY, CDR2 SMNVEV, per germline (reference sequence). Trimming cost V 5 bases and J 5 bases, with 12 bases left between them. There are 14 residues in the CDR3. CDR3 nucleotides: TGTGCCAGCAGTCTGGACTATAAGACCGGGGAGCTGTTTTTT. Protein product: CASSLDYKTGELFF.

The V and J genes are TRBV10-3 and TRBJ2-1; tentatively, D is TRBD1 (6 bases). This CDR3 contains 14 residues. V was pared by 7 bases and J by 4 bases, with 14 bases between. CDR1 ENHRY and CDR2 SYGVKD come from the germline V gene. CDR3 DNA: TGTGCCATCAAGGTGGGGGACATATACAATGAGCAGTTCTTC. Translated, it gives CAIKVGDIYNEQFF.

This clone came up a few times. The chain has TRBV7-2 and TRBJ2-2, with TRBD2 identical over 11 bases. Germline V CDR1 and CDR2: SGHTA, FQGNSA. J gave up 6 bases and V 6 bases, and 6 bases lay outside the gene matches. This CDR3 is 15 amino acids long. Here the CDR3 reads CASRSGTSGAGELFF. The CDR3 DNA reads TGTGCCAGCAGGTCCGGGACTAGCGGCGCCGGGGAGCTGTTTTTT. The full variable domain, with the rest looked up from reference TRBV7-2 and TRBJ2-2, is GAGVSQSPSNKVTEKGKDVELRCDPISGHTALYWYRQSLGQGLEFLIYFQGNSAPDKSGLPSDRFSAERTGGSVSTLTIQRTQQEDSAVYLCASRSGTSGAGELFFGEGSRLTVL.

This clone was counted a few times. The chain carries TRBV19 and TRBJ2-3; D uncertain. The CDR3 runs to 15 residues. The V and J ends lost 7 bases and 3 bases respectively, with 17 bases between them. Per germline, CDR1 LNHDA and CDR2 SQIVND (reference sequence). CDR3 sequence (DNA): TGTGCCAGTACCCTAAACTGGAGAGGTACAGATACGCAGTATTTT. Amino acids: CASTLNWRGTDTQYF.

V usage is TRBV7-2 and J usage is TRBJ2-1, with 8 bases matching TRBD2. This CDR3 is 14 amino acids long. With 5 bases clipped from V and 9 bases from J, the junction kept 9 bases outside the gene matches. Germline V CDR1 and CDR2: SGHTA, FQGNSA. As DNA, the CDR3 is TGTGCCAGCAGCACCAATAGCGGGACGGGTGAGCAGTTCTTC. Translation: CASSTNSGTGEQFF.

In its sample, this clone was seen a few times. The chain joins TRBV2 to TRBJ1-1, with 7 bases matching TRBD1. The V gene end was trimmed by 4 bases and the J gene end by 8 bases; junction bases not matched to a gene: 7. Germline-derived CDR1 and CDR2 are SNHLY and FYNNEI. This CDR3 comprises 13 residues. This CDR3 is CASSGGVTGEAFF. The CDR3 bases are TGTGCCAGCAGTGGGGGGGTGACAGGGGAAGCTTTCTTT.

Worth noting for this clone: An end of the junction does not agree with germline; a read error may underlie this. V gene TRBV30 combines with J gene TRBJ2-2; 14 bases agree with TRBD2. The CDR3 has 13 amino acids. Germline assignment: CDR1 GTSNPN and CDR2 SVGIG (reference sequence). The CDR3 sequence is CAWMPGLAGGGIF. The CDR3 DNA follows: TGTGCCTGGATGCCAGGACTAGCGGGAGGCGGAATTTTT.

The DNA of the CDR3 is TGTGCCAGCAGTACCGGGACTAGCGGGAGATATGAGCAGTTCTTC. Encoded protein: CASSTGTSGRYEQFF. The chain joins TRBV28 to TRBJ2-1; 14 bases map to TRBD2. CDR3 size: 15 residues. CDR1 MDHEN and CDR2 SYDVKM come from the germline V gene. The V segment lost 5 bases and the J segment 8 bases; nucleotides outside the gene matches: 5.

DNA of the CDR3: TGCGCCAGCAGTTGGACGACGGGAGGTGAAGCTTTCTTT. This translates into CASSWTTGGEAFF. The chain is built from TRBV10-2 and TRBJ1-1; no reliable D call. The CDR3 is 13 residues long. V gave up 5 bases and J gave up 7 bases, with 14 bases separating them. The V gene's germline CDR1 is WSHSY and CDR2 SAAADI.

The chain is built from TRBV18 and TRBJ1-5; 9 nucleotides agree with TRBD1. Germline V lookup: CDR1 KGHSH, CDR2 LQKENI. J gave up 5 bases and V 0 bases, and 5 bases lay outside the gene matches. This CDR3 has 16 residues. The CDR3: CASSPPIGQGYQPQHF. CDR3 DNA sequence: TGTGCCAGCTCACCACCGATCGGACAGGGGTATCAGCCCCAGCATTTT.